This T cell receptor beta chain was captured in a study of CD8+ T cells in alopecia areata. The CDR3 runs 15 residues. Germline lookup yields CDR1 MNHEY and CDR2 SVGAGI. The V segment lost 5 bases and the J segment 9 bases; nucleotides outside the gene matches: 9. This clone has a handful of counts. Its matching antigen is unknown. Peripheral blood and lesional scalp punch biopsies were taken from alopecia areata patients. Reverse transcribed after extraction, RNA yielded cDNA as the sequencing template. Generated by immunoSEQ multiplex PCR, the TCRdb table keeps only in-frame clones and is missing some. Among approximately 120,000 clones listed, 47% were seen once. The study's findings and limits: Sequences from scalp samples also cover resident alphabeta T cells of normal skin. Relative to mice, TCR sharing across patients was less clear, a difference possibly HLA-related. Affected scalp, especially in alopecia totalis/universalis, had a higher clonality than normal scalp did.

The chain recombines TRBV6-5 with TRBJ2-1, with 11 bases that match TRBD2. This TCR derives from a human donor with alopecia areata. The sample comprised NKG2D-low CD8+ T cells sorted from blood. The CDR3 loop reads CASSHTSGSYIEQFF. CDR3 coding DNA: TGTGCCAGCAGTCACACTAGCGGGAGCTATATTGAGCAGTTCTTC.